This T cell receptor (beta chain) originates from a study of shared clonotypes between healthy human individuals. Study overall: Donors were a couple of women and three men aged 18 to 49. General study points: Clonotype sharing levels among donors were expected to vary with sequencing depth.

At the deep level, the assay was run. PCR replicates from unsorted PBMC used about 290 ng DNA, and this amount was 25,000 to 30,000 T cell genomes. This table comes from immunoSEQ multiplex PCR, and its TCRdb copy is limited to in-frame clones, with some not included. Altogether some 530,000 clones are present, around 80% being singletons, with the ten largest covering 12%. About this clone: Its target is unknown.

V shed 4 bases, J shed 0 bases, and the junction held 4 bases outside the gene matches. The CDR3 length is 15 residues. Looked up from germline, CDR1 is SGHRS and CDR2 is YFSETQ. Sequenced input: PBMCs. This TCR was recovered from a woman aged 40 to 50 in good health. Some clones in this sample may be carry-over from other donors' samples. The chain has TRBV5-1 and TRBJ2-7; 10 bases align to TRBD2. The CDR3: CASSPLAGASYEQYF. The CDR3 DNA is TGCGCCAGCAGCCCCCTAGCGGGAGCCTCCTACGAGCAGTACTTC. Full variable domain (rest looked up from reference TRBV5-1 and TRBJ2-7): KAGVTQTPRYLIKTRGQQVTLSCSPISGHRSVSWYQQTPGQGLQFLFEYFSETQRNKGNFPGRFSGRQFSNSRSEMNVSTLELGDSALYLCASSPLAGASYEQYFGPGTRLTVT.